The source of this T cell receptor beta chain is a study of technical replicates of blood from a few donors. This clone has just one count. The CDR3 loop spans 13 amino acids. CDR1 is SGHTS and CDR2 is YDEGEE in the germline V gene. Trimming removed 8 bases from V and 4 bases from J, with 16 bases in between. Sequencing was performed with immunoSEQ multiplex PCR; in TCRdb, only in-frame clones are kept and a portion is missing. The sample includes under 80,000 clones, approximately 96% of them seen just once. V is TRBV5-8 and J is TRBJ2-7; weak D call: TRBD2 (6 bases). This clonotype was obtained from a human donor in good health. The sample was T cells isolated from PBMCs. The DNA of the CDR3 is TGTGCCAGTCGGGACTTTAGACGGTACGAGCAGTACTTC. It is translated as CASRDFRRYEQYF.